Following are 14 T cell receptor beta chains from one sample sequenced in a study of T cells in Graves' hyperthyroidism and ophthalmopathy. There were TCR beta CDR3 regions amplified from RNA transcripts. The TCR CDR3 was amplified in a first-round RT-PCR using the HTBI primer set. TCRdb processed the multiplex PCR reads anew with MiXCR; each CDR3 protein has one entry. The data show approximately 400,000 distinct CDR3 sequences, 15% to 20% seen once. The sample comprised blood. The receptors derive from a woman between 18 and 29 years old with Graves' hyperthyroidism.

In its sample, this clonotype was seen many times. This sequence joins TRBV29-1 and TRBJ2-5; D gene uncertain. The CDR3 sequence is 12 residues long. The V gene lost 4 bases and the J gene lost 2 bases, with 8 bases spanning the gap. From germline, CDR1 is SQVTM and CDR2 ANQGSEA. CDR3 DNA: TGCAGCGTTGCGCCGCCGCAAGAGACCCAGTACTTC. Amino acid sequence: CSVAPPQETQYF.

This clonotype appeared many times. V is TRBV20-1 and J is TRBJ2-5; 10 positions match TRBD2. Germline trimming cut 5 bases from V and 3 bases from J; bases unmatched to any gene: 6. The CDR3 is 14 residues long. CDR1 and CDR2 (germline): DFQATT, SNEGSKA (reference sequence). The CDR3 spells CSAFLTSGEETQYF. The CDR3 nucleotides read TGCAGTGCTTTTCTAACTAGCGGGGAAGAGACCCAGTACTTC.

This clonotype has ten or more counts. The J gene is TRBJ2-2, the V gene TRBV20-1, with TRBD2 matching 7 bases. V was clipped by 6 bases and J by 7 bases; unmatched bases: 20. Germline assignment: CDR1 DFQATT and CDR2 SNEGSKA (reference sequence). CDR3 length: 17 amino acids. This chain's CDR3 is CSAWAASGEAVGGELFF. The CDR3 DNA sequence: TGCAGTGCATGGGCGGCCAGCGGGGAGGCCGTGGGCGGGGAGCTGTTTTTT.

This chain uses TRBV28 with TRBJ1-1; no reliable D call. V gave up 6 bases and J gave up 7 bases, with 9 bases separating them. The germline gives CDR1 MDHEN, CDR2 SYDVKM. The CDR3 covers 11 residues. The CDR3 DNA is TGTGCCAGCAGAGACACAATTGAAGCTTTCTTT. Its protein product is CASRDTIEAFF.

This clonotype was recorded at least ten times. The chain combines TRBV6-1 with TRBJ1-1; D is perhaps TRBD1 (5 bases). V lost 6 bases and J 3 bases, leaving 11 bases between the germline ends. The V gene's germline CDR1 is MNHNS and CDR2 SASEGT. CDR3 length equals 13 residues. CDR3 protein: CASRRMGDTEAFF. CDR3 DNA sequence: TGTGCCAGCAGGAGGATGGGGGACACTGAAGCTTTCTTT.

This clonotype was recorded a few times. The genes are TRBV25-1 and TRBJ1-2; 8 bases align to TRBD1. Unmatched junction bases numbered 6, after V lost 3 bases and J lost 3 bases. In germline, CDR1 is MGHDK, CDR2 SYGVNS. The length of the CDR3 is 15 residues. The CDR3 sequence: CASSDAGQGDYGYTF. The CDR3 DNA reads TGTGCCAGCAGTGACGCAGGACAGGGAGACTATGGCTACACCTTC.

This clonotype was recorded many times. V gene TRBV25-1 combines with J gene TRBJ1-2; a weak D match, TRBD1 (6 bases). Trimming removed 8 bases from V and 4 bases from J, with 35 bases in between. This CDR3 region has 20 residues. CDR1 is MGHDK and CDR2 is SYGVNS in the germline V gene. This CDR3 reads CASETFADGYRAYGRYGYTF. The CDR3 bases are TGTGCCAGCGAAACCTTTGCCGACGGATACAGGGCGTACGGGCGCTATGGCTACACCTTC.

This clonotype came up many times. CDR3 region: CASTTWGETGELFF. DNA for the CDR3: TGTGCCAGCACTACATGGGGGGAAACCGGGGAGCTGTTTTTT. V is TRBV6-1 and J is TRBJ2-2; TRBD2 is a possible D gene (6 bases). The V and J ends lost 7 bases and 5 bases respectively, with 14 bases between them. CDR1 is MNHNS and CDR2 is SASEGT in the germline V gene. CDR3 size: 14 residues.

This clonotype has ten or more counts. The rearrangement joins TRBV6-2 or TRBV6-3 to TRBJ1-2, with a weak D call TRBD1 (6 bases). Trimming pared 7 bases from V and 4 bases from J, leaving 28 bases between. Germline loops: CDR1 MNHEY, CDR2 SVGEGT. The CDR3 is 18 amino acids. The CDR3: CASTEKTGGGLGSYGYTF. Written as DNA, the CDR3 is TGTGCCAGCACCGAAAAAACGGGGGGCGGACTGGGTAGCTATGGCTACACCTTC.

In this sample, this clonotype turned up many times. The chain has TRBV24-1 and TRBJ1-1; D is possibly TRBD1 (6 bases). Germline CDR1 and CDR2: KGHDR and SFDVKD. This CDR3 contains 15 residues. The V gene lost 2 bases and the J gene lost 3 bases, with 12 bases spanning the gap. CDR3 region: CATSDSSGAHTEAFF. Here the CDR3 DNA reads TGTGCCACCAGTGATTCCTCAGGGGCCCACACTGAAGCTTTCTTT.

Details on this clonotype: The final CDR3 position lacks the conserved phenylalanine or tryptophan, pointing to a likely read error. The limits of the CDR3 on the DNA are not certain, so only TCRdb's listed CDR3 is given. This rearrangement joins TRBV2 to TRBJ1-1. Germline assignment: CDR1 SNHLY and CDR2 FYNNEI. The CDR3 comprises 14 residues, both ends counted. The CDR3: CASSEVGENTEACL.

This clonotype was picked up many times. This sequence joins TRBV2 and TRBJ1-2; TRBD1 is a possible D gene (5 bases). The CDR3 has 14 amino acids. Trimming removed 6 bases from V and 4 bases from J, with 15 bases in between. Germline CDR1 and CDR2: SNHLY and FYNNEI. CDR3 amino acids: CASSQGRLGYGYTF. The CDR3 DNA reads as TGTGCCAGCAGCCAGGGAAGACTCGGCTATGGCTACACCTTC. Complete variable domain (other parts from reference TRBV2 and TRBJ1-2): EPEVTQTPSHQVTQMGQEVILRCVPISNHLYFYWYRQILGQKVEFLVSFYNNEISEKSEIFDDQFSVERPDGSNFTLKIRSTKLEDSAMYFCASSQGRLGYGYTFGSGTRLTVV.

This clonotype has a count of ten or more. The V and J genes are TRBV2 and TRBJ2-5; TRBD1 matches 9 bases. The CDR3 length is 13 residues. With 8 bases clipped from V and 3 bases from J, the junction kept 4 bases outside the gene matches. Germline V gene sequence: CDR1 SNHLY, CDR2 FYNNEI. Written as DNA, the CDR3 is TGTGCCAGCGGCGGGGACAGGGAAGAGACCCAGTACTTC. Translation gives CASGGDREETQYF.

This clonotype was seen only a few times. V gene TRBV4-1 combines with J gene TRBJ1-5; no definite D call. The germline gives CDR1 MGHRA, CDR2 YSYEKL. The CDR3 has 14 residues. V lost 4 bases and J lost 5, with 12 bases in between. The CDR3 sequence: CASSPKPGDQPQHF. The CDR3 nucleotides read TGCGCCAGCAGCCCAAAACCAGGTGATCAGCCCCAGCATTTT.